The clone carrying this T cell receptor beta chain was counted ten times or more. Its antigen is not identified. Amplification of TCR beta CDR3 regions used RNA as the template. When the TCR CDR3 underwent first-round RT-PCR, the HTBI primer set was used. TCRdb called the multiplex PCR reads again in MiXCR, with one record for every CDR3 protein. This sample has 250,000 to 300,000 distinct CDR3 sequences; roughly 15% occur once, and the top ten carry 10% to 15%. Trimming took off 5 bases at V and 1 base at J, with 20 bases between the two ends. Per germline, CDR1 SEHNR and CDR2 FQNEAQ (reference sequence). This CDR3 has 18 amino acids. Together with thyroid ultrasound, orbital computed tomography, serum thyroxine and TRAb, clinical symptoms were used for diagnoses. Progressors' blood was drawn at hyperthyroidism diagnosis, before ophthalmopathy symptoms. The source of the sample is a study of T cells in Graves' hyperthyroidism and ophthalmopathy. Findings and caveats of the study: Most expanded thyroid clonotypes above 0.001 recurred in blood.

This chain joins TRBV7-9 and TRBJ2-2; possibly TRBD1 or TRBD2 for D (5 bases each). The material sequenced was blood. This TCR came from a woman between 35 and 50 years old with Graves' hyperthyroidism that later progressed to Graves' ophthalmopathy. The CDR3 here is CASSTPARGSGNTGELFF. For the CDR3, the DNA is TGTGCCAGCAGCACACCTGCCCGGGGCAGCGGGAACACCGGGGAGCTGTTTTTT.